These 21 T cell receptor beta chains were sequenced from one sample in a study of T-cell memory formation after mild COVID-19. TCRdb recomputed calls from the 5' RACE reads with MiXCR, one row per CDR3 protein. The sample carries fewer than 500,000 distinct CDR3 sequences, 25% recorded once. Sequenced input: PBMCs or a T cell subset sorted from them (not recorded which). The origin of the receptors is an adult woman who had mild COVID-19 (a few samples of this study predate the infection). Cell type and time point are not known.

This rearrangement joins TRBV15 to TRBJ2-2; 8 bases are a match to TRBD1. After removal of 4 bases from V and 0 bases from J, the junction contained 7 bases not matched to a gene. Germline V gene lookup returns CDR1 LNHNV and CDR2 YYDKDF (reference sequence). The CDR3 sequence is 17 residues long. The CDR3 DNA sequence: TGTGCCACCAGCACAGGGACAGGATATACGAACACCGGGGAGCTGTTTTTT. The encoded protein is CATSTGTGYTNTGELFF.

In this sample, this clonotype turned up a few times. The genes are TRBV20-1 and TRBJ2-7; 13 bases are shared with TRBD2. The germline CDR1 and CDR2 sequences are DFQATT and SNEGSKA (reference sequence). This CDR3 has 18 amino acids. The J segment lost 0 bases and the V segment lost 2 bases, leaving 10 bases of the junction unmatched. CDR3 sequence: CSARRRLAGGPSSYEQYF. In DNA form, the CDR3 reads TGCAGTGCTAGACGAAGACTAGCGGGAGGTCCAAGCTCCTACGAGCAGTACTTC.

This sequence joins TRBV10-3 and TRBJ1-6; TRBD1 agrees at 9 bases. V dropped 0 bases and J dropped 6; count of bases not matched to a gene: 6. The CDR3 runs to 17 residues. Germline V gene lookup returns CDR1 ENHRY and CDR2 SYGVKD. Written as DNA, the CDR3 is TGTGCCATCAGTGAGTCTCCGAGGACAGGGGCTAATTCACCCCTCCACTTT. It yields the protein CAISESPRTGANSPLHF.

This clonotype occurred a few times. V usage is TRBV5-4 and J usage is TRBJ2-3; D is possibly TRBD2 (6 bases). The CDR3 is 14 amino acids. CDR1 and CDR2 (germline): SGHNT, YYREEE (reference sequence). Between the trimmed V and J ends, which lost 2 bases and 4 bases, there was a span of 11 bases. The CDR3 is CASSFSASADTQYF. DNA of the CDR3: TGTGCCAGCAGCTTCAGCGCTAGCGCAGATACGCAGTATTTT.

The table lists this clonotype with many counts. The gene calls are TRBV7-7 and TRBJ2-3; D remains unclear. CDR1 and CDR2 (germline): SSHAT, FNYEAQ (reference sequence). Trimming stripped 1 base from V and 1 base from J, with 3 bases between. This CDR3 has 13 amino acids. The CDR3 loop reads CASSLVGTDTQYF. For the CDR3, the DNA is TGTGCCAGCAGCTTAGTGGGCACAGATACGCAGTATTTT.

This clonotype has a handful of counts. V is TRBV27 and J is TRBJ2-3; D unresolved. V was pared by 11 bases and J by 5 bases, with 8 bases between. CDR3 length: 10 residues. From germline, CDR1 is MNHEY and CDR2 SMNVEV (reference sequence). In nucleotides, the CDR3 is TGTGCCTATATACTAGATACGCAGTATTTT. It specifies CAYILDTQYF.

V usage is TRBV30 and J usage is TRBJ1-4; 9 positions match TRBD1. Germline CDR1 GTSNPN, CDR2 SVGIG (reference sequence). V shed 3 bases, J shed 7 bases, and the junction held 3 bases outside the gene matches. This CDR3 comprises 13 residues. The DNA of the CDR3 is TGTGCCTGGAGGGGGACAGGGCGTGAAAAACTGTTTTTT. It codes for CAWRGTGREKLFF.

This clonotype was counted a few times. This chain connects TRBV24-1 to TRBJ2-1, with TRBD2 identical over 7 bases. Germline V lookup: CDR1 KGHDR, CDR2 SFDVKD. The CDR3 has 14 amino acids. With 4 bases clipped from V and 5 bases from J, the junction kept 4 bases outside the gene matches. The CDR3 here is CATSEVGGDNEQFF. CDR3 DNA: TGTGCCACCAGTGAAGTGGGGGGGGACAATGAGCAGTTCTTC.

V gene TRBV6-2 or TRBV6-3 combines with J gene TRBJ2-7; 8 nucleotides match TRBD2. V lost 0 bases, J lost 5 bases, and 9 bases stayed unmatched. This CDR3 has 16 residues. CDR1 and CDR2 from the germline V gene are MNHEY and SVGEGT. DNA for the CDR3: TGTGCCAGCAGTTACTCAAGTCGGGAGGGTACCGACGAGCAGTACTTC. Protein product: CASSYSSREGTDEQYF.

This clonotype was seen only a few times. This chain connects TRBV12-1 to TRBJ2-4; the table's D call, TRBD2, was not checked against the DNA. TRBV12-1 is a listed pseudogene. This CDR3 region has 16 residues. The CDR3 DNA reads TGTGCCAGCAGTCCAACCGGGGGGGCCGACAAAAACATTCAGTACTTC. This gives the protein CASSPTGGADKNIQYF.

This rearrangement joins TRBV9 to TRBJ1-2; 7 bases are a match to TRBD1. Germline CDR1 reads SGDLS; CDR2 reads YYNGEE. V was pared by 3 bases and J by 0 bases, with 5 bases of the junction left unmatched. The CDR3 runs to 15 residues. The CDR3 spells CASSDRDRSNYGYTF. CDR3 nucleotide sequence: TGTGCCAGCAGCGATCGGGACAGATCTAACTATGGCTACACCTTC.

The V call is TRBV24-1, the J call TRBJ2-2; 9 bases fit TRBD1. The CDR3 totals 17 residues. The germline CDR1 and CDR2 sequences are KGHDR and SFDVKD. V gave up 5 bases and J gave up 5 bases; unmatched junction bases: 11. The CDR3, as DNA: TGTGCCACCAGTGCCACAGCGGACAGGGGACATACCGGGGAGCTGTTTTTT. It specifies CATSATADRGHTGELFF.

The rearrangement uses TRBV12-3 or TRBV12-4 and TRBJ2-2; no clear D gene. The CDR3 has 14 residues. The V end was cut by 0 bases, the J end by 6 bases, with 8 bases between. This CDR3 is CASSLAPWPGELFF. CDR3 DNA: TGTGCCAGCAGTTTAGCGCCCTGGCCCGGGGAGCTGTTTTTT.

The V and J genes are TRBV19 and TRBJ1-1; 8 positions agree with TRBD1. The CDR3 has 15 amino acids. V shed 5 bases and J 1 base; nucleotides not matched to a gene: 6. Germline CDR1 and CDR2: LNHDA and SQIVND (reference sequence). In DNA, the CDR3 is TGTGCCAGTAGTCCGCGGACAGGGTGGAACACTGAAGCTTTCTTT. Translating gives CASSPRTGWNTEAFF.

J is TRBJ1-6 and V is TRBV12-3 or TRBV12-4; TRBD1 aligns across 9 bases. After removal of 5 bases from V and 7 bases from J, the junction contained 9 bases not matched to a gene. CDR3 length: 16 amino acids. The DNA for the CDR3 is TGTGCCAGCAGTCCCCACGGACAGGGGCCGAATTCACCCCTCCACTTT. Its protein product is CASSPHGQGPNSPLHF.

The chain joins TRBV20-1 to TRBJ2-7; a weak D match, TRBD1 (5 bases). The germline V gene has CDR1 DFQATT and CDR2 SNEGSKA (reference sequence). Trimming left V 1 base short and J 3 bases short, with 13 bases between. The CDR3 has 14 residues. CDR3 amino acids: CSARGPDTDYEQYF. The CDR3 DNA reads TGCAGTGCTAGAGGCCCGGACACGGACTACGAGCAGTACTTC.

This clonotype was seen a few times. The J gene is TRBJ2-1, the V gene TRBV19, with 9 bases identical to TRBD2. Unmatched junction bases numbered 12, after V lost 5 bases and J lost 7 bases. Germline CDR1 and CDR2: LNHDA and SQIVND (reference sequence). The CDR3 sequence is 16 residues long. The CDR3 spells CASSPARAGGRNEQFF. CDR3 sequence (DNA): TGTGCCAGTAGTCCAGCGAGGGCGGGAGGGCGGAATGAGCAGTTCTTC.

This rearrangement joins TRBV5-1 to TRBJ2-3; tentatively, D is TRBD1 (6 bases). Germline V gene data show CDR1 as SGHRS and CDR2 as YFSETQ. The V gene lost 0 bases and the J gene lost 5 bases, with 7 bases spanning the gap. CDR3 length equals 13 residues. In nucleotides, the CDR3 is TGCGCCAGCAGCTTGGGGGGGCAAGATACGCAGTATTTT. Its protein product is CASSLGGQDTQYF.

This clonotype was counted between two and nine times. The J gene is TRBJ2-2, the V gene TRBV20-1, with 14 bases aligning to TRBD2. The J segment lost 6 bases and the V segment lost 4 bases, leaving 4 bases of the junction unmatched. Germline loops: CDR1 DFQATT, CDR2 SNEGSKA (reference sequence). The CDR3 is made up of 15 amino acids. The CDR3 nucleotides read TGCAGTGCTACATCGGGACTAGCGGGAGCCGGGGAGCTGTTTTTT. Translated, it gives CSATSGLAGAGELFF.

The chain links TRBV9 to TRBJ2-3; a weak D match, TRBD2 (5 bases). CDR1 is SGDLS, CDR2 YYNGEE, per germline. The CDR3 is 15 amino acids. The V gene lost 3 bases and the J gene lost 6 bases, with 17 bases spanning the gap. DNA of the CDR3: TGTGCCAGCAGCGCCCATAGCCTGGCTAGCGATACGCAGTATTTT. It encodes CASSAHSLASDTQYF.

This clonotype has only a few counts. This chain uses TRBV25-1 with TRBJ1-2; TRBD1 aligns across 8 bases. V was clipped by 6 bases and J by 4 bases; unmatched bases: 7. The germline CDR1 and CDR2 sequences are MGHDK and SYGVNS. CDR3 length equals 14 residues. The CDR3 coding sequence is TGTGCCAGCAGCCCGACAGGGGCGGGCTATGGCTACACCTTC. Protein product: CASSPTGAGYGYTF.